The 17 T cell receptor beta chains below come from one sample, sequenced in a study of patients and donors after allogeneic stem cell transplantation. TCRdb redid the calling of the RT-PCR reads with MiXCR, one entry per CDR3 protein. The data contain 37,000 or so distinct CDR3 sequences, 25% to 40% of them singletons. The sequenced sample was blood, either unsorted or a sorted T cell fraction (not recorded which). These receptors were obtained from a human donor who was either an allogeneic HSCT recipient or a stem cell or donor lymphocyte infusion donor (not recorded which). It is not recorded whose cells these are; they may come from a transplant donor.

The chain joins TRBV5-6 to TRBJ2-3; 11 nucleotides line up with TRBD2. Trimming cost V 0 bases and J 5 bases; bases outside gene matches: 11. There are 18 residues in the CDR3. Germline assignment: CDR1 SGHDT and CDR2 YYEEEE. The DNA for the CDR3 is TGTGCCAGCAGCTTGGAAATAGCGGGAGGGCCTTTAAAAGATACGCAGTATTTT. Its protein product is CASSLEIAGGPLKDTQYF.

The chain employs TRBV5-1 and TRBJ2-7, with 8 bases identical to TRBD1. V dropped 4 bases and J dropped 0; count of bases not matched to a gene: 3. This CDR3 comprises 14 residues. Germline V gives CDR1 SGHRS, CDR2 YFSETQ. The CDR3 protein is CASSPGTGSYEQYF. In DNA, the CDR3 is TGCGCCAGCAGCCCCGGGACAGGCTCCTACGAGCAGTACTTC.

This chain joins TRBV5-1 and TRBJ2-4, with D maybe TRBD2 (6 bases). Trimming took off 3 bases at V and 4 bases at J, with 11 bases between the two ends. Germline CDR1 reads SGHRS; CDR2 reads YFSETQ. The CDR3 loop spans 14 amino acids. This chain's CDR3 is CASSYLADKNIQYF. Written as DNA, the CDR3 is TGCGCCAGCAGCTACTTAGCGGATAAAAACATTCAGTACTTC.

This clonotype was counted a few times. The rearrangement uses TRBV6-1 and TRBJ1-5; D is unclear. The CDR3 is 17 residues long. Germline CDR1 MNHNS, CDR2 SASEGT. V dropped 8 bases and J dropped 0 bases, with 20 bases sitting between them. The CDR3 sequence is CASQKEMPTFSNQPQHF. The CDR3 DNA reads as TGTGCCAGCCAGAAAGAAATGCCGACCTTTAGCAATCAGCCCCAGCATTTT.

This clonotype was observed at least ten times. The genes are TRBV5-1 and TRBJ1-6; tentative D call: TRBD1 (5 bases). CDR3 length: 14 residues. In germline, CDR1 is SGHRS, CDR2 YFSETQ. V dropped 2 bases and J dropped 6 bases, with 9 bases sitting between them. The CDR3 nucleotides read TGCGCCAGCAGCTTTAGTCAGGGTAATTCACCCCTCCACTTT. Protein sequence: CASSFSQGNSPLHF.

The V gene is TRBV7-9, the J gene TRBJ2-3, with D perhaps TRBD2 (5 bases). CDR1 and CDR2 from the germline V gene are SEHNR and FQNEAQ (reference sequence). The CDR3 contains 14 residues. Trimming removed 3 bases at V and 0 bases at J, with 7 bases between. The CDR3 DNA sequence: TGTGCCAGCAGCTTCGAGCGGAGCACAGATACGCAGTATTTT. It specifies CASSFERSTDTQYF.

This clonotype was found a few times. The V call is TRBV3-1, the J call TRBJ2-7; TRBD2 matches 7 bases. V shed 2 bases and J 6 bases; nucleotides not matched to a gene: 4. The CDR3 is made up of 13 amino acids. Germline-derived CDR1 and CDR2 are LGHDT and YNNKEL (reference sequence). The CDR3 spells CASSQRTSAEQYF. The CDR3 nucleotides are TGTGCCAGCAGCCAACGCACTAGCGCCGAGCAGTACTTC.

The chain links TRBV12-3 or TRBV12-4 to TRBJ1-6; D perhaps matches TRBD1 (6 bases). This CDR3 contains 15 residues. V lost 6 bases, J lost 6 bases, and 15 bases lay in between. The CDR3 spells CASSFWGGGNSPLHF. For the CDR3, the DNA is TGTGCCAGCAGCTTCTGGGGGGGCGGTAATTCACCCCTCCACTTT.

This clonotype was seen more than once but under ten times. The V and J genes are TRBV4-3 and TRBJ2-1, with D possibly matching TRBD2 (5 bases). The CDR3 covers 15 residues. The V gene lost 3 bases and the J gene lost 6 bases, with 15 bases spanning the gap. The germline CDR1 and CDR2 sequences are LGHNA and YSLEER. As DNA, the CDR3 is TGCGCCAGCAGCCAGAGGGCCCTAGGCCTCAATGAGCAGTTCTTC. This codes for CASSQRALGLNEQFF.

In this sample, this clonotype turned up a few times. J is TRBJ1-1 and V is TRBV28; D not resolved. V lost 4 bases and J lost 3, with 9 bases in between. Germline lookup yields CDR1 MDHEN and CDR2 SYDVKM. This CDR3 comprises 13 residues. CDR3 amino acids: CASSSDGYTEAFF. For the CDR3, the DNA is TGTGCCAGCAGTTCGGACGGATACACTGAAGCTTTCTTT. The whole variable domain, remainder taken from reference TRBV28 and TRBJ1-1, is DVKVTQSSRYLVKRTGEKVFLECVQDMDHENMFWYRQDPGLGLRLIYFSYDVKMKEKGDIPEGYSVSREKKERFSLILESASTNQTSMYLCASSSDGYTEAFFGQGTRLTVV.

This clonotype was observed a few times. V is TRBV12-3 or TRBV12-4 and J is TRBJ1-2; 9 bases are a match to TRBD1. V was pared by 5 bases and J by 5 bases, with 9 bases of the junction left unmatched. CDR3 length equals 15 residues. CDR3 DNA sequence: TGTGCCAGCAGTCCCCAGGACAGGGGCGGGTATGGCTACACCTTC. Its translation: CASSPQDRGGYGYTF.

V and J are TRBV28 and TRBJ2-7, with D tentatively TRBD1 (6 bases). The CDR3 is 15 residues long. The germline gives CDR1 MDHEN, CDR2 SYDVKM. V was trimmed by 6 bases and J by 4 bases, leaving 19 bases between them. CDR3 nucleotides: TGTGCCAGCAGCCCTAATACAGGGTTTCCGTACGAGCAGTACTTC. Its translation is CASSPNTGFPYEQYF.

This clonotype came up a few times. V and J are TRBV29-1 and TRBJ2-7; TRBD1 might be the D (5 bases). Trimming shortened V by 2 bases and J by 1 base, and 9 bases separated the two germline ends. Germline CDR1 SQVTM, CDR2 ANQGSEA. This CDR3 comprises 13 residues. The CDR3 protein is CSVEQGYSYEQYF. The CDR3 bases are TGCAGCGTTGAACAGGGATATTCCTACGAGCAGTACTTC.

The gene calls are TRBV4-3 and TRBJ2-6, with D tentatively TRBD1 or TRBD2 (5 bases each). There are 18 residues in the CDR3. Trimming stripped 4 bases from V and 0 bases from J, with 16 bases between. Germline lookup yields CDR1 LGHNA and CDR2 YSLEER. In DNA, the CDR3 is TGCGCCAGCAGCCGGGGACCGACGGGGAGCTCTGGGGCCAACGTCCTGACTTTC. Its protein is CASSRGPTGSSGANVLTF.

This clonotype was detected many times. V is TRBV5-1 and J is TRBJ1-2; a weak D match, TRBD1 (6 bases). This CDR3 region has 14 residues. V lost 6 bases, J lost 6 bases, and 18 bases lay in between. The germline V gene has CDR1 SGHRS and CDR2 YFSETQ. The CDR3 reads CASTNLRAGDGYTF. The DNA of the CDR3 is TGCGCCAGCACCAACCTCAGAGCAGGGGATGGCTACACCTTC.

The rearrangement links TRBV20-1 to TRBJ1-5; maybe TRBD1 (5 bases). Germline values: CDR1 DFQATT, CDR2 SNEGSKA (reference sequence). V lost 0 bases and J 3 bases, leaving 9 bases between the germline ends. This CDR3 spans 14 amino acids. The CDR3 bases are TGCAGTGCTAGAGATACCAGGGACAATCAGCCCCAGCATTTT. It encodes CSARDTRDNQPQHF.

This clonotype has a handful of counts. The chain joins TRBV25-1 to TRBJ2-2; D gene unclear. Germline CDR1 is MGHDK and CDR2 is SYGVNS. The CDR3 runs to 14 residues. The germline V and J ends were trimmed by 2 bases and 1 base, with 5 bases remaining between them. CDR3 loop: CASSEAGNTGELFF. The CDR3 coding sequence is TGTGCCAGCAGTGAAGCAGGGAACACCGGGGAGCTGTTTTTT.